This T cell receptor beta chain was recorded in a study of response to subunit inactivated influenza vaccine. This clonotype was observed a handful of times. V lost 1 base and J lost 6, with 10 bases in between. From germline, CDR1 is LGHNA and CDR2 YSLEER. The CDR3 covers 14 residues. One entry per CDR3 protein results from TCRdb running MiXCR on the RT-PCR reads. The repertoire includes about 830,000 distinct CDR3 sequences, roughly 18% of them detected once, and 11% sits in the top ten. The clonotype comes from a man between 50 and 59 years old who received an inactivated influenza vaccine. The V gene is TRBV4-3, the J gene TRBJ2-1; possible D gene TRBD1, 6 bases. The specimen was PBMCs from blood, collected around 5 days after vaccination. The CDR3 region is CASSQVIQGNEQFF. The CDR3 DNA reads as TGCGCCAGCAGCCAAGTCATACAGGGCAATGAGCAGTTCTTC.